The present TCR beta chain was sequenced within a study of T cell repertoires in cytomegalovirus infection. Study context: CMV epitopes, recently identified HLA-C-restricted and well-studied HLA-B-restricted, were used. Public TCR beta signatures marked donors with CMV infection and the matching HLA.

This CDR3 is built from 12 residues. Germline V gene sequence: CDR1 SGHVS, CDR2 FQNEAQ. V lost 4 bases and J lost 4, with 8 bases in between. MiXCR was run by TCRdb on the reads, yielding one entry per CDR3 protein. The table records about 570,000 distinct CDR3 sequences, 35% to 50% of them present only once. Findings and limits, study-wide: Summed frequency of shared TCR beta families picked out CMV carriers who also had the relevant HLA.

In this sample, this clonotype turned up many times. What it recognizes is unknown. Sequenced here: cultured PBMCs, sampled from culture after CMV antigen stimulation. This TCR was recovered from a human donor in good health (CMV status not recorded). Some clones in this sample may be carry-over from other donors' samples. This chain links TRBV7-8 with TRBJ2-7, with D hard to call. The CDR3 reads CASSSGLYEQYF. CDR3 DNA sequence: TGTGCCAGCAGCTCTGGATTATACGAGCAGTACTTC.